These T cell receptor beta chains were read from a single sample in a study of blood T cell repertoires in COVID-19. Assay used: immunoSEQ multiplex PCR; TCRdb lists only in-frame clones, some missing. The sample includes around 300,000 clones, 86% of them seen just once. The sequenced sample consisted of peripheral blood. Source of these receptors: a woman in her 30s who had recovered from COVID-19. Both conserved end residues are part of each CDR3. D genes are given only for firm matches. Clone size appears in some rows only: once, few, many, or a class for an expanded clone.

d_gene: TRBD1
j_gene: TRBJ2-7
abundance: .
v_gene: TRBV9
CDR3aa: CASRPRDRVPYEQYF
CDR3nt: TGTGCCAGCAGACCTCGGGACAGGGTGCCCTACGAGCAGTACTTC

d_gene: TRBD2
j_gene: TRBJ2-7
abundance: .
v_gene: TRBV3-1/TRBV3-2
CDR3aa: CASSQVAGLELTVQYF
CDR3nt: TGTGCCAGCAGCCAAGTAGCGGGACTAGAGTTAACCGTGCAGTACTTC

d_gene: TRBD1
j_gene: TRBJ2-1
abundance: once
v_gene: TRBV5-1
CDR3aa: CASGTGGDEQFF
CDR3nt: TGCGCCAGCGGAACAGGGGGCGATGAGCAGTTCTTC

d_gene: TRBD1
j_gene: TRBJ1-3
abundance: .
v_gene: TRBV6-6
CDR3aa: CASSPSGTAGNTIYF
CDR3nt: TGTGCCAGCAGTCCATCCGGGACAGCTGGAAACACCATATATTTT

d_gene: .
j_gene: TRBJ2-3
abundance: .
v_gene: TRBV24-1
CDR3aa: CATSPALAASTQYF
CDR3nt: TGTGCCACCAGTCCTGCCCTAGCTGCAAGTACGCAGTATTTT

d_gene: .
j_gene: TRBJ2-1
abundance: .
v_gene: TRBV27
CDR3aa: CASSPSLAWSSYNEQFF
CDR3nt: TGTGCCAGCAGTCCGTCACTAGCATGGAGCTCCTACAATGAGCAGTTCTTC

d_gene: .
j_gene: TRBJ2-1
abundance: .
v_gene: TRBV5-1
CDR3aa: CASRTVFDNEQFF
CDR3nt: TGCGCCAGCCGGACAGTATTCGACAATGAGCAGTTCTTC

d_gene: TRBD2
j_gene: TRBJ2-7
abundance: .
v_gene: TRBV5-1
CDR3aa: CASGQTSGSYEQYF
CDR3nt: TGCGCCAGCGGCCAGACTAGCGGCTCCTACGAGCAGTACTTC

d_gene: TRBD2
j_gene: TRBJ2-3
abundance: .
v_gene: TRBV15
CDR3aa: CATRLAGGADTQYF
CDR3nt: TGTGCCACCCGACTAGCGGGGGGGGCAGATACGCAGTATTTT

d_gene: .
j_gene: TRBJ1-4
abundance: .
v_gene: TRBV27
CDR3aa: CASSFLSLGSTNEKLFF
CDR3nt: TGTGCCAGCAGTTTCTTGTCCCTAGGCAGCACTAATGAAAAACTGTTTTTT

d_gene: .
j_gene: TRBJ2-4
abundance: once
v_gene: TRBV7-3
CDR3aa: CASSADNGIQYF
CDR3nt: TGTGCCAGCAGCGCGGATAACGGCATTCAGTACTTC

d_gene: TRBD2
j_gene: TRBJ2-5
abundance: once
v_gene: TRBV5-6
CDR3aa: CASTRLDTAGSETQYF
CDR3nt: TGTGCCAGCACTAGGCTAGACACAGCGGGGTCAGAGACCCAGTACTTC

d_gene: TRBD2
j_gene: TRBJ2-3
abundance: .
v_gene: TRBV24-1
CDR3aa: CATRGGPRETDTQYF
CDR3nt: TGTGCCACCCGGGGGGGGCCGCGAGAAACAGATACGCAGTATTTT

d_gene: .
j_gene: TRBJ2-1
abundance: .
v_gene: TRBV4-1
CDR3aa: CASSQVWRGFGVEQFF
CDR3nt: TGCGCCAGCAGCCAAGTCTGGCGCGGCTTCGGTGTTGAGCAGTTCTTC

d_gene: .
j_gene: TRBJ2-5
abundance: .
v_gene: TRBV24-1
CDR3aa: CATSDVTGIQETQYF
CDR3nt: TGTGCCACCAGTGATGTAACAGGAATCCAAGAGACCCAGTACTTC

d_gene: .
j_gene: TRBJ1-1
abundance: .
v_gene: TRBV25-1
CDR3aa: CASRDGQSEAFF
CDR3nt: TGTGCCAGCAGGGACGGACAGTCTGAAGCTTTCTTT

d_gene: TRBD2
j_gene: TRBJ2-3
abundance: once
v_gene: TRBV24-1
CDR3aa: CATSSPGLAVADTQYF
CDR3nt: TGTGCCACCAGTTCCCCGGGACTAGCGGTAGCAGATACGCAGTATTTT

d_gene: .
j_gene: TRBJ1-5
abundance: .
v_gene: TRBV2
CDR3aa: CASGLYPNQPQHF
CDR3nt: TGTGCCAGCGGCCTGTACCCGAATCAGCCCCAGCATTTT

d_gene: .
j_gene: TRBJ2-7
abundance: .
v_gene: TRBV7-8
CDR3aa: CASSARVAVPYF
CDR3nt: TGTGCCAGCAGCGCCCGGGTAGCTGTTCCGTACTTC

d_gene: TRBD2
j_gene: TRBJ2-7
abundance: .
v_gene: TRBV27
CDR3aa: CASSPSTPGTSGKEQYF
CDR3nt: TGTGCCAGCAGTCCCTCCACCCCCGGGACTAGCGGGAAAGAGCAGTACTTC

d_gene: TRBD1
j_gene: TRBJ1-6
abundance: few
v_gene: TRBV6-1
CDR3aa: CASSEGQGNSPLHF
CDR3nt: TGTGCCAGCAGTGAGGGACAGGGAAATTCACCCCTCCACTTT

d_gene: TRBD2
j_gene: TRBJ2-7
abundance: .
v_gene: TRBV28
CDR3aa: CASSLAGGPINHEQYF
CDR3nt: TGTGCCAGCAGTTTAGCGGGAGGGCCCATAAACCACGAGCAGTACTTC